The 11 T cell receptor beta chains presented below share a single source sample, sequenced in a study of CD8+CD57+ T cells in acquired aplastic anemia. Patients included in sequencing had previously demonstrated CD8+CD57+ cell expansion by flow cytometry. The study profiled TCR beta VDJ and CDR3 using genomic DNA as template. TCRdb re-derived calls from the reads in MiXCR, one entry per CDR3 protein. This table has around 130,000 distinct CDR3 sequences, 55% to 70% appearing once. Specimen: sorted CD4+, CD8+, or CD8+CD57+ T cells (not recorded which) from PBMCs. The receptor source for this set is a human donor with aplastic anemia.

In regard to this clonotype: The conserved phenylalanine or tryptophan is not found at the CDR3 terminus, so this likely reflects a read error. The chain joins TRBV11-2 to TRBJ2-7, with D perhaps TRBD1 (5 bases). The V gene's germline CDR1 is SGHAT and CDR2 FQNNGV. With 0 bases removed from V and 2 bases from J, the gap between germline ends came to 14 bases. The CDR3 has 16 amino acids. In nucleotides, the CDR3 is TGTGCCAGCAGCTTAGAGAGTTGGGGCTATCCCTACGAGCAGTACCTC. It translates to CASSLESWGYPYEQYL.

This chain joins TRBV20-1 and TRBJ2-7; D is ambiguous. Deletions cut 0 bases from V and 1 base from J, with 19 bases between. The CDR3 is 17 amino acids. Germline V gene sequence: CDR1 DFQATT, CDR2 SNEGSKA (reference sequence). CDR3 DNA sequence: TGCAGTGCTAGAGATTCCCATCAAGGGTCATATTCCTACGAGCAGTACTTC. Protein product: CSARDSHQGSYSYEQYF.

The genes are TRBV10-2 and TRBJ2-7; 10 positions match TRBD2. In germline, CDR1 is WSHSY, CDR2 SAAADI. The CDR3 runs to 13 residues. V lost 7 bases, J lost 5 bases, and 5 bases stayed unmatched. The CDR3, as DNA: TGCGCCAGCACTAGCGGGAGCTTTCACGAGCAGTACTTC. This translates into CASTSGSFHEQYF.

The rearrangement uses TRBV6-5 and TRBJ2-5; D is tentatively TRBD1 or TRBD2 (6 bases each). The CDR3 covers 15 residues. Trimming stripped 0 bases from V and 1 base from J, with 9 bases between. Germline V CDR1 and CDR2: MNHEY, SVGAGI. Here the CDR3 reads CASSYSPGAQETQYF. The CDR3 nucleotides read TGTGCCAGCAGTTACTCCCCGGGGGCCCAAGAGACCCAGTACTTC.

The sample holds one count of this clonotype. The rearrangement joins TRBV5-1 to TRBJ1-3; 8 nucleotides match TRBD1. The CDR3 sequence is 16 residues long. Per germline, CDR1 SGHRS and CDR2 YFSETQ. V lost 0 bases, J lost 7 bases, and 9 bases stayed unmatched. This CDR3 is CASSLAVGQGRNTIYF. CDR3 nucleotide sequence: TGCGCCAGCAGCTTGGCCGTTGGACAGGGACGCAACACCATATATTTT. The complete variable domain, with remaining parts taken from reference TRBV5-1 and TRBJ1-3, reads KAGVTQTPRYLIKTRGQQVTLSCSPISGHRSVSWYQQTPGQGLQFLFEYFSETQRNKGNFPGRFSGRQFSNSRSEMNVSTLELGDSALYLCASSLAVGQGRNTIYFGEGSWLTVV.

In its sample, this clonotype was seen many times. The chain joins TRBV19 to TRBJ1-2; 12 bases map to TRBD1. This CDR3 is built from 17 residues. The J segment lost 4 bases and the V segment lost 4 bases, leaving 10 bases of the junction unmatched. Germline CDR1 and CDR2: LNHDA and SQIVND (reference sequence). The CDR3 sequence is CASSSRDRGPKLYGYTF. CDR3 coding DNA: TGTGCCAGTAGTAGCCGGGACAGGGGGCCGAAACTCTATGGCTACACCTTC.

The V gene is TRBV7-8, the J gene TRBJ1-4; D not certain. The CDR3 totals 13 residues. V lost 0 bases and J lost 7, with 6 bases in between. The germline V gene has CDR1 SGHVS and CDR2 FQNEAQ. CDR3 protein: CASSLASGEKLFF. The CDR3 nucleotides read TGTGCCAGCAGCTTAGCCTCAGGTGAAAAACTGTTTTTT.

A remark on this clonotype: At one end the junction does not follow the germline gene, possibly because of a read error. The rearrangement joins TRBV10-3 to TRBJ2-3, with 7 bases fitting TRBD1. The CDR3 runs 14 residues. Germline assignment: CDR1 ENHRY and CDR2 SYGVKD. CDR3 in amino acids: CASSSSRTGDTQYF. CDR3 sequence (DNA): TGTGCCAGCAGTTCTTCCCGGACAGGAGATACGCAGTATTTT.

This clonotype was seen a handful of times. The chain recombines TRBV20-1 with TRBJ2-7, with D maybe TRBD2 (6 bases). V was trimmed by 5 bases and J by 3 bases, leaving 8 bases between them. This CDR3 is 11 amino acids long. Germline CDR1 reads DFQATT; CDR2 reads SNEGSKA (reference sequence). CDR3 amino acids: CSASGDYEQYF. In nucleotides, the CDR3 is TGCAGTGCTTCGGGAGACTACGAGCAGTACTTC.

V is TRBV10-3 and J is TRBJ2-5, with 8 bases aligning to TRBD2. Per the germline V gene, CDR1 is ENHRY and CDR2 is SYGVKD. The CDR3 is 15 amino acids. Unmatched junction bases numbered 6, after V lost 3 bases and J lost 3 bases. The CDR3 is CAISDSGGFKETQYF. The CDR3 DNA reads TGTGCCATCAGTGACAGCGGGGGATTTAAAGAGACCCAGTACTTC.

This clonotype was recorded a few times. CDR3 nucleotide sequence: TGTGCCAGCAGTTTTGCGACGGCTGTGGGGGAGACCCAGTACTTC. Residues: CASSFATAVGETQYF. This chain connects TRBV12-3 or TRBV12-4 to TRBJ2-5; unclear D gene. CDR3 length: 15 residues. The ends were cut back, 3 bases at V and 5 bases at J, with 16 bases in the middle.